The 27 T cell receptor beta chains below all came from one sample that was sequenced in a study of cytomegalovirus exposure and HLA in healthy donors. Some clones are missing from TCRdb's copy, which holds only in-frame ones; the method was immunoSEQ multiplex PCR. Among about 360,000 clones listed, about nine tenths were seen once. Material: PBMCs. The receptors were sampled from a woman aged 18-30 years in good health and CMV-seronegative.

The J gene is TRBJ2-1, the V gene TRBV29-1; possibly TRBD1 for D (6 bases). Germline CDR1 SQVTM, CDR2 ANQGSEA. The V and J ends lost 6 bases and 4 bases respectively, with 16 bases between them. This CDR3 has 14 amino acids. The CDR3 is CSVKAGASYNEQFF. In DNA, the CDR3 is TGCAGCGTAAAGGCAGGGGCCTCTTACAATGAGCAGTTCTTC.

The chain is built from TRBV2 and TRBJ1-2, with TRBD1 matching over 8 bases. Losses at the gene ends were 7 bases for V and 6 bases for J; bases not matched to a gene: 10. CDR1 is SNHLY and CDR2 is FYNNEI in the germline V gene. This CDR3 has 14 amino acids. The CDR3 DNA reads TGTGCCAGCACGGACCGGGGCAGGGGGCATGGCTACACCTTC. Protein sequence: CASTDRGRGHGYTF.

The V and J genes are TRBV27 and TRBJ2-7; TRBD1 agrees at 9 bases. This CDR3 contains 15 residues. The V gene end was trimmed by 6 bases and the J gene end by 1 base; junction bases not matched to a gene: 7. In germline, CDR1 is MNHEY, CDR2 SMNVEV (reference sequence). The CDR3 region is CASRPGTGSSYEQYF. CDR3 bases: TGTGCCAGCAGACCCGGGACAGGGTCTTCCTACGAGCAGTACTTC.

V usage is TRBV27 and J usage is TRBJ2-1; 11 nucleotides align to TRBD2. The CDR3 extends over 17 amino acids. Germline assignment: CDR1 MNHEY and CDR2 SMNVEV (reference sequence). V was pared by 4 bases and J by 3 bases, with 8 bases of the junction left unmatched. The CDR3 DNA reads as TGTGCCAGCAGTTCTAGGATAGCGGGAGGGGTCTACAATGAGCAGTTCTTC. It encodes CASSSRIAGGVYNEQFF.

The rearrangement joins TRBV2 to TRBJ2-1, with 7 bases lining up with TRBD2. Germline CDR1 reads SNHLY; CDR2 reads FYNNEI. Trimming removed 6 bases from V and 0 bases from J; junction bases left unmatched: 14. The CDR3 runs 18 residues. CDR3 loop: CASSDSPLTSLSYNEQFF. The CDR3 DNA reads as TGTGCCAGCAGCGACTCGCCCCTGACTAGCCTCTCCTACAATGAGCAGTTCTTC.

This sequence joins TRBV6-6 and TRBJ1-2; D is uncertain. Trimming pared 0 bases from V and 3 bases from J, leaving 14 bases between. Looked up from germline, CDR1 is MNHNY and CDR2 is SVGAGI (reference sequence). This CDR3 region has 16 residues. CDR3 residues: CASSYSGLQKHYGYTF. CDR3 coding DNA: TGTGCCAGCAGTTACTCGGGTTTACAGAAACACTATGGCTACACCTTC.

The chain recombines TRBV5-1 with TRBJ2-7; a weak D match, TRBD1 (6 bases). The ends were cut back, 1 base at V and 7 bases at J, with 15 bases in the middle. Germline assignment: CDR1 SGHRS and CDR2 YFSETQ. The CDR3 runs to 14 residues. The CDR3 is CASSLQGPDREQYF. The CDR3 DNA reads as TGCGCCAGCAGCTTGCAGGGGCCGGATAGGGAGCAGTACTTC.

The chain uses TRBV5-1 and TRBJ2-7, with a weak D call TRBD2 (6 bases). V shed 1 base and J shed 2 bases, with 22 bases lying between them. Looked up from germline, CDR1 is SGHRS and CDR2 is YFSETQ. This CDR3 contains 18 residues. For the CDR3, the DNA is TGCGCCAGCAGCTTGTCTCTCACCGGAGCGGGCGGAGCCTACGAGCAGTACTTC. Amino acid sequence: CASSLSLTGAGGAYEQYF. Filled out from reference TRBV5-1 and TRBJ2-7, the complete variable domain reads KAGVTQTPRYLIKTRGQQVTLSCSPISGHRSVSWYQQTPGQGLQFLFEYFSETQRNKGNFPGRFSGRQFSNSRSEMNVSTLELGDSALYLCASSLSLTGAGGAYEQYFGPGTRLTVT.

The chain uses TRBV28 and TRBJ2-3; TRBD2 matches at 9 bases. J gave up 0 bases and V 2 bases, and 6 bases lay outside the gene matches. The CDR3 has 17 amino acids. The germline CDR1 and CDR2 sequences are MDHEN and SYDVKM. This CDR3 is CASSLAGGLPSTDTQYF. Written as DNA, the CDR3 is TGTGCCAGCAGTTTAGCGGGAGGGCTCCCGAGCACAGATACGCAGTATTTT.

The CDR3 sequence: CASRPHRVDEQYF. CDR3 nucleotides: TGTGCCTCCAGGCCCCACAGGGTAGACGAGCAGTACTTC. The gene calls are TRBV27 and TRBJ2-7; D is possibly TRBD1 (6 bases). The V end lost 11 bases, the J end lost 5 bases, and 19 bases lay between the germline ends. The CDR3 spans 13 residues. The germline V gene encodes CDR1 MNHEY and CDR2 SMNVEV (reference sequence).

The table lists this clone with a count of one. The rearrangement uses TRBV29-1 and TRBJ2-3; possibly TRBD2 for D (6 bases). The CDR3 sequence is 13 residues long. Trimming took off 3 bases at V and 6 bases at J, with 13 bases between the two ends. CDR1 and CDR2 (germline): SQVTM, ANQGSEA. This CDR3 reads CSVDPSVLDTQYF. The CDR3, as DNA: TGCAGCGTTGACCCTAGCGTCTTGGATACGCAGTATTTT.

The chain carries TRBV7-9 and TRBJ2-1, with TRBD2 identical over 10 bases. This CDR3 region has 18 residues. Germline values: CDR1 SEHNR, CDR2 FQNEAQ (reference sequence). The V segment lost 5 bases and the J segment 5 bases; nucleotides outside the gene matches: 15. CDR3 loop: CASSLPRLSGGSHNEQFF. The CDR3 DNA follows: TGTGCCAGCAGCCTCCCCCGCCTTAGCGGGGGGAGCCACAATGAGCAGTTCTTC.

The chain employs TRBV27 and TRBJ2-5; D is possibly TRBD1 (6 bases). CDR1 is MNHEY and CDR2 is SMNVEV in the germline V gene (reference sequence). V lost 5 bases to trimming and J lost 3 bases, with 13 bases between them. The length of the CDR3 is 14 residues. This CDR3 is CASSRGTIKETQYF. CDR3 bases: TGTGCCAGCAGTCGAGGGACAATCAAAGAGACCCAGTACTTC.

This rearrangement joins TRBV6-6 to TRBJ2-3; TRBD2 matches 7 bases. This CDR3 contains 15 residues. From germline, CDR1 is MNHNY and CDR2 SVGAGI (reference sequence). Trimming cost V 2 bases and J 4 bases; bases outside gene matches: 6. CDR3 sequence: CASSYVAGVPDTQYF. The DNA of the CDR3 is TGTGCCAGCAGTTACGTGGCGGGAGTCCCAGATACGCAGTATTTT.

The V and J genes are TRBV6-4 and TRBJ1-2; D might be TRBD1 (6 bases). This CDR3 is built from 14 residues. V shed 2 bases and J shed 7 bases, with 14 bases lying between them. Germline CDR1 reads MRHNA; CDR2 reads SNTAGT. As DNA, the CDR3 is TGTGCCAGCAGTGACGGGGGGGCGCAAAGTGGCTACACCTTC. As protein: CASSDGGAQSGYTF.

The V call is TRBV6-1, the J call TRBJ1-5; D is undetermined. V was shortened by 6 bases and J by 4 bases, with 10 bases between the two germline ends. The germline V gene has CDR1 MNHNS and CDR2 SASEGT. The length of the CDR3 is 13 residues. CDR3 residues: CASRAKVNQPQHF. DNA for the CDR3: TGTGCCAGCAGAGCAAAAGTGAATCAGCCCCAGCATTTT.

The V call is TRBV6-1, the J call TRBJ2-3, with TRBD1 identical over 9 bases. The length of the CDR3 is 14 residues. J lost 2 bases, V lost 7 bases, and 4 bases had no gene match. Germline-derived CDR1 and CDR2 are MNHNS and SASEGT. The CDR3 bases are TGTGCCAGCACGGACAGGGGCTCCACAGATACGCAGTATTTT. This codes for CASTDRGSTDTQYF.

This clone was picked up one time. This chain links TRBV2 with TRBJ2-1; possible D gene TRBD1, 6 bases. V gave up 1 base and J gave up 9 bases, with 13 bases separating them. CDR3 length: 14 amino acids. Per germline, CDR1 SNHLY and CDR2 FYNNEI. Here the CDR3 DNA reads TGTGCCAGCAGTGAAGACAGGGAAAGCACTGAGCAGTTCTTC. Its translation: CASSEDRESTEQFF.

The CDR3: CASSQDVQSNTGELFF. CDR3 sequence (DNA): TGCGCCAGCAGCCAAGATGTCCAGTCCAACACCGGGGAGCTGTTTTTT. The rearrangement joins TRBV4-1 to TRBJ2-2, with D uncertain. Germline CDR1 reads MGHRA; CDR2 reads YSYEKL. V was clipped by 0 bases and J by 2 bases, with 10 bases between them. The CDR3 sequence is 16 residues long.

The chain couples TRBV11-2 to TRBJ2-7; D might be TRBD1 (6 bases). V shed 1 base and J shed 3 bases, with 13 bases lying between them. Looked up from germline, CDR1 is SGHAT and CDR2 is FQNNGV. The CDR3 is 15 amino acids. Written as DNA, the CDR3 is TGTGCCAGCAGCTTAGTTCGGACAGTTTACTACGAGCAGTACTTC. It encodes CASSLVRTVYYEQYF.

This clone was seen only once. V is TRBV29-1 and J is TRBJ1-2, with TRBD1 matching over 9 bases. Germline V CDR1 and CDR2: SQVTM, ANQGSEA. V gave up 0 bases and J gave up 7 bases; unmatched junction bases: 3. The CDR3 spans 13 residues. This CDR3 reads CSVEEQGAPGYTF. CDR3 DNA sequence: TGCAGCGTTGAAGAACAGGGGGCGCCTGGCTACACCTTC.

This chain uses TRBV5-6 with TRBJ2-3; D may be TRBD2 (5 bases). Germline CDR1 reads SGHDT; CDR2 reads YYEEEE. The CDR3 is made up of 16 amino acids. Deletions cut 0 bases from V and 2 bases from J, with 13 bases between. The CDR3 spells CASSLGAGPNTDTQYF. The CDR3 DNA sequence: TGTGCCAGCAGCTTGGGGGCGGGCCCTAACACAGATACGCAGTATTTT.

V gene TRBV18 combines with J gene TRBJ2-3, with D hard to call. Germline assignment: CDR1 KGHSH and CDR2 LQKENI. Trimming took 5 bases from V and 1 from J, leaving 13 bases between them. CDR3 size: 15 residues. The CDR3, as DNA: TGTGCCAGCTCATCGACAATGTCGGGCACAGATACGCAGTATTTT. This sequence encodes CASSSTMSGTDTQYF.

V is TRBV25-1 and J is TRBJ1-2; 9 bases align to TRBD1. J gave up 4 bases and V 7 bases, and 13 bases lay outside the gene matches. This CDR3 region has 16 residues. CDR1 is MGHDK, CDR2 SYGVNS, per germline. This CDR3 is CASIGQGSAGLYGYTF. DNA of the CDR3: TGTGCCAGCATAGGACAGGGGTCCGCCGGGCTCTATGGCTACACCTTC.

This chain joins TRBV5-1 and TRBJ2-2; TRBD1 aligns across 8 bases. This CDR3 is 16 amino acids long. Losses at the gene ends were 3 bases for V and 0 bases for J; bases not matched to a gene: 4. Germline CDR1 is SGHRS and CDR2 is YFSETQ. The CDR3 is CASSSPRGPNTGELFF. The CDR3 DNA sequence: TGCGCCAGCAGCTCCCCCAGGGGGCCGAACACCGGGGAGCTGTTTTTT.

Here the CDR3 reads CASSKSSGGANNEQFF. DNA for the CDR3: TGCGCCAGCAGCAAATCTAGCGGGGGGGCAAACAATGAGCAGTTCTTC. This chain joins TRBV4-1 and TRBJ2-1; 12 positions agree with TRBD2. The CDR3 length is 16 residues. V gave up 5 bases and J gave up 5 bases; unmatched junction bases: 7. Germline CDR1 and CDR2: MGHRA and YSYEKL.

The gene calls are TRBV30 and TRBJ2-7; possible D gene TRBD1, 6 bases. CDR3 size: 13 residues. V was clipped by 2 bases and J by 6 bases, with 14 bases between them. Germline V gene sequence: CDR1 GTSNPN, CDR2 SVGIG (reference sequence). DNA for the CDR3: TGTGCCTGGAGTATGACAGGTCTTGGCGAGCAGTACTTC. As protein: CAWSMTGLGEQYF. The whole variable domain, filled in from reference TRBV30 and TRBJ2-7, reads SQTIHQWPATLVQPVGSPLSLECTVEGTSNPNLYWYRQAAGRGLQLLFYSVGIGQISSEVPQNLSASRPQDRQFILSSKKLLLSDSGFYLCAWSMTGLGEQYFGPGTRLTVT.